This T cell receptor beta chain was recorded in a study of shared clonotypes between healthy human individuals. V was clipped by 4 bases and J by 2 bases, with 10 bases between them. The CDR3 spans 15 residues. Germline V gene sequence: CDR1 SGHNT, CDR2 YYREEE (reference sequence). Study-wide results and limits: Rarefaction showed that sequencing of sorted subsets was incomplete (despite large depth). Researchers sampled blood only, noting tissue repertoires likely differ.

A remark on this clone: Its matching antigen is unknown.

TCRdb's table, derived via immunoSEQ multiplex PCR, lists solely in-frame clones and lacks some. The sample yields over a million clones, around 95% seen once. The clonotype was recovered from a man aged 30-40 years in good health. The rearrangement joins TRBV5-4 to TRBJ2-6, with D unclear. Sequenced material: naive CD4+ T cells sorted from blood. Subset here: CD45RA+ positively selected. The CDR3 loop is CASSRWVTGANVLTF. CDR3 in DNA: TGTGCCAGCAGCCGGTGGGTGACTGGGGCCAACGTCCTGACTTTC.